The clone carrying this TCR beta chain was counted between two and nine times. Antigen unknown. This sample was taken from a study of identical twins. V was trimmed by 4 bases and J by 9 bases, leaving 17 bases between them. This CDR3 is built from 14 residues. CDR1 is SGHKS, CDR2 YYEKEE, per germline (reference sequence). The cDNA had a unique molecular identifier and a template-switch universal primer site. From the 5' RACE reads, TCRdb called clonotypes with MiXCR, one entry per CDR3 protein. The table lists about 530,000 distinct CDR3 sequences, about a fifth of them singletons. The study's findings and limits: The abundant beta clonotypes from cord blood had fewer insertions, and memory repertoires had none of this. Findings came from cross-sectional statistics, without long-term follow-up of donors.

These data were also reused for a study on yellow fever vaccine responses in identical twins.

The source is a woman aged 18-29 years in good health. The chain couples TRBV5-5 to TRBJ2-1, with a weak D call TRBD1 (6 bases). What was sequenced was CD4+ T cells sorted from blood. CDR3 amino acids: CASSPGTLVGEQFF. The CDR3 nucleotides are TGTGCCAGCAGCCCCGGGACATTAGTGGGTGAGCAGTTCTTC.